The present entry profiles one TCR beta chain with its context. Its antigen is unidentified. The CDR3 extends 3 residues past the end of the read, so its final part is completed from the germline J gene. This sample is drawn from a study of T cells in women clearing cervical HPV infection. At the level of the study: Controls' single incident HPV16 infection cleared within 12 months without precancer. Case blood drawn at lesion detection; control blood after infection cleared. Broader study findings: Richness differences could reflect unmeasured T-cell content per sample. CIN3+ cases had significantly higher TCR richness than controls; evenness did not differ.

This CDR3 has 13 residues. V lost 6 bases, J lost 5 bases, and 13 bases lay in between. Germline assignment: CDR1 LNHDA and CDR2 SQIVND (reference sequence). The repertoire was sequenced with immunoSEQ multiplex PCR; TCRdb's copy has only in-frame clones and lacks some. The record lists around 28,000 clones, of which the ten most abundant hold 4.2%. V gene TRBV19 combines with J gene TRBJ1-2; a possible D gene is TRBD1 (6 bases). The TCR originated in a woman between 18 and 70 years old with a cervical HPV16 infection that either progressed to CIN3+ or cleared (not recorded which). Material for sequencing was blood buffy coat. The DNA read from the CDR3 is TGTGCCAGTAGCTACCAGGGGCAATATGGC. Translation gives CASSYQGQYG. The whole CDR3 reads CASSYQGQYGYTF.